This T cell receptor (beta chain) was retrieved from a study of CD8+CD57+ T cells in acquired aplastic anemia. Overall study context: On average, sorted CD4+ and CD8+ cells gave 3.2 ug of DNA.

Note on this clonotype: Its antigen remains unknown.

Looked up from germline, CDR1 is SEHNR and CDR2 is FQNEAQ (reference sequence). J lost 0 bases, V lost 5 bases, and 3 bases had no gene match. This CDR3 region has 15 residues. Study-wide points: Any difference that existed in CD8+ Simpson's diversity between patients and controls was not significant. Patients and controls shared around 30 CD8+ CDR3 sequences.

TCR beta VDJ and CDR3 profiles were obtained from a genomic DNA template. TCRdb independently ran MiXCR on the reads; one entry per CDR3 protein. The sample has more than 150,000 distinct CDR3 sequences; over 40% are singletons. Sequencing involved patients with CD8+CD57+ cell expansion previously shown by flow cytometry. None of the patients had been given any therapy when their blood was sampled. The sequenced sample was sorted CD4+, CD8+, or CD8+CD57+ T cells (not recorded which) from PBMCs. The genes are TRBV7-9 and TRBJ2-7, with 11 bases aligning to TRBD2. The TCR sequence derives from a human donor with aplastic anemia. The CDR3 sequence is CASSDTSGSSYEQYF. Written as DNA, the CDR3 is TGTGCCAGCAGCGATACTAGCGGGAGCTCCTACGAGCAGTACTTC.